The clone carrying this TCR beta chain was detected once. TCRdb keeps only in-frame clones here, not all; method: immunoSEQ multiplex PCR. In the table there are roughly 300,000 clones, approximately 84% of which are singletons. This entry belongs to a study of blood T cell repertoires in COVID-19. The CDR3 extends over 13 amino acids. Germline lookup yields CDR1 SNHLY and CDR2 FYNNEI. V lost 7 bases and J lost 0, with 10 bases in between. The J gene is TRBJ2-7, the V gene TRBV2, with a possible D match to TRBD2 (5 bases). Sequenced material: PBMCs or T cells enriched from blood (not recorded which). The sequence came from a woman aged 18-30 years who had recovered from COVID-19. Written as DNA, the CDR3 is TGTGCCAGCATTAGAGGGAACTCCTACGAGCAGTACTTC. Encoded protein: CASIRGNSYEQYF.